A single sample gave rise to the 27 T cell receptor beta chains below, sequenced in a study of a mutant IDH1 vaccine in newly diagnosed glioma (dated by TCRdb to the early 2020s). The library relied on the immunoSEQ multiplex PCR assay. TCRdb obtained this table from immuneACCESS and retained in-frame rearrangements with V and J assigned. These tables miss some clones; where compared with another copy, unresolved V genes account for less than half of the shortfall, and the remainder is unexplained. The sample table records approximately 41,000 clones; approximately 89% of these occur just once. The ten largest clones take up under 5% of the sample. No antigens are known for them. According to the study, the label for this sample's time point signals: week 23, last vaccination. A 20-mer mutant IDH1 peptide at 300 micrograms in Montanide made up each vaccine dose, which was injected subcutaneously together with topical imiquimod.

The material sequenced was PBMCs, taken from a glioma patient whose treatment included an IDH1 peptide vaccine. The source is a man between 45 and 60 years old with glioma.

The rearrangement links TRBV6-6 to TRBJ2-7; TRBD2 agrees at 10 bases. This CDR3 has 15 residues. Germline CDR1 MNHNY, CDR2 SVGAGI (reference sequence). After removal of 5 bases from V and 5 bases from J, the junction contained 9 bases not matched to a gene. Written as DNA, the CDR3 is TGTGCCAGCAGTCTCGGGACTAGCGCAATTGACGAGCAGTACTTC. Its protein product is CASSLGTSAIDEQYF.

For the CDR3, the DNA is TGTGCCAGTCTAGGGTCACAGGGGATATACAATGAGCAGTTCTTC. Its translation: CASLGSQGIYNEQFF. The chain carries TRBV19 and TRBJ2-1; TRBD1 matches 7 bases. This CDR3 is built from 15 residues. V lost 8 bases, J lost 4 bases, and 11 bases stayed unmatched. Per the germline V gene, CDR1 is LNHDA and CDR2 is SQIVND (reference sequence).

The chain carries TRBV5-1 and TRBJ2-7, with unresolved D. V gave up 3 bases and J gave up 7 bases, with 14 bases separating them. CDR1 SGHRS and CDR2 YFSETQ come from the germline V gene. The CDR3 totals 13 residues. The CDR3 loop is CASSSGPAWEQYF. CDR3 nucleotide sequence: TGCGCCAGCAGCTCGGGCCCTGCTTGGGAGCAGTACTTC.

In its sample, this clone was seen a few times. CDR3 coding DNA: TGCGCCAGCAGCCAAGATAGCAAGGGGCGGAACACTGAAGCTTTCTTT. Amino acids: CASSQDSKGRNTEAFF. The chain joins TRBV4-3 to TRBJ1-1; tentatively, D is TRBD1 (5 bases). The V end lost 0 bases, the J end lost 1 base, and 12 bases lay between the germline ends. Germline V gene sequence: CDR1 LGHNA, CDR2 YSLEER. There are 16 residues in the CDR3.

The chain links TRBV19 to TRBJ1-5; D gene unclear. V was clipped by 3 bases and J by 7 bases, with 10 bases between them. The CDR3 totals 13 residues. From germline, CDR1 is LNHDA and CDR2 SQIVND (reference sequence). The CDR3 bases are TGTGCCAGTAGTATTAAGCGGGGACAGCCCCAGCATTTT. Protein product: CASSIKRGQPQHF.

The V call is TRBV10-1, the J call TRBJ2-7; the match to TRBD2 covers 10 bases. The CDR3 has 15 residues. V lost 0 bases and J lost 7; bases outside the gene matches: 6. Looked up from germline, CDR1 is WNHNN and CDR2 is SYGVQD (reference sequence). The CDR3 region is CASSESLAGVIEQYF. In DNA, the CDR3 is TGCGCCAGCAGTGAGTCGCTAGCGGGAGTGATAGAGCAGTACTTC.

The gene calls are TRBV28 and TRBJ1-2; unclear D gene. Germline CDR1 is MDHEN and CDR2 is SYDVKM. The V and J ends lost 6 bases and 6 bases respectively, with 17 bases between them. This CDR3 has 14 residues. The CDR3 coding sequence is TGTGCCAGCAGCCCCCCGGCGCTTCCTCATGGCTACACCTTC. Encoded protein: CASSPPALPHGYTF.

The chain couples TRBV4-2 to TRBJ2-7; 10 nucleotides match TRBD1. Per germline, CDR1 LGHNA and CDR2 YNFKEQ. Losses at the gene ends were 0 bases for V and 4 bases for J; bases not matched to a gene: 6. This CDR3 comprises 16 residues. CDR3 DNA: TGTGCCAGCAGCCAAGACGATGGGACAGGGGAGTACGAGCAGTACTTC. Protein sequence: CASSQDDGTGEYEQYF.

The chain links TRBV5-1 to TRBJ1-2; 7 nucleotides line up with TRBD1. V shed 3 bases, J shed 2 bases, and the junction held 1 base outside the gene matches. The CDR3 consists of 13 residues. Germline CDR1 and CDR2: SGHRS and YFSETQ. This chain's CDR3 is CASSWTGNYGYTF. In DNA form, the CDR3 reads TGCGCCAGCAGCTGGACAGGCAACTATGGCTACACCTTC.

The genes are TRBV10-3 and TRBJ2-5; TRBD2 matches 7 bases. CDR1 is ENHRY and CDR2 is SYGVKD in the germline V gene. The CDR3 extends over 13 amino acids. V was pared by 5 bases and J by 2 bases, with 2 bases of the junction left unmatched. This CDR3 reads CAISWTSQETQYF. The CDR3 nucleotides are TGTGCCATCAGTTGGACTAGTCAAGAGACCCAGTACTTC.

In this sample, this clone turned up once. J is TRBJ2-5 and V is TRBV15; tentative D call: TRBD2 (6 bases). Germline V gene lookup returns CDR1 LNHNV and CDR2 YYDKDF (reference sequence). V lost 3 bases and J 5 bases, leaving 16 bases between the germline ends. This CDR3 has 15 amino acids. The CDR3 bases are TGTGCCACCAGCAGTCCTACGCGGGGCGCGGAGACCCAGTACTTC. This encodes CATSSPTRGAETQYF.

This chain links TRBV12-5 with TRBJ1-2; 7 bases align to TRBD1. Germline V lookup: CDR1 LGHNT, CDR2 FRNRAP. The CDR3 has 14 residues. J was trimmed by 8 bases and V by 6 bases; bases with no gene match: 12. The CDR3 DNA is TGTGCTAGTGGACTGCAGGGGGTCGATGAGGGCTACACCTTC. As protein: CASGLQGVDEGYTF.

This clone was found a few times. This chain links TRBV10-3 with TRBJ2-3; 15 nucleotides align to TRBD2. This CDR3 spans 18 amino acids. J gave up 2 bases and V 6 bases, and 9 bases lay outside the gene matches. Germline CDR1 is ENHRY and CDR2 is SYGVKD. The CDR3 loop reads CAIRPGLAGGHHTDTQYF. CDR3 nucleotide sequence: TGTGCCATCAGACCGGGACTAGCGGGGGGACACCACACAGATACGCAGTATTTT.

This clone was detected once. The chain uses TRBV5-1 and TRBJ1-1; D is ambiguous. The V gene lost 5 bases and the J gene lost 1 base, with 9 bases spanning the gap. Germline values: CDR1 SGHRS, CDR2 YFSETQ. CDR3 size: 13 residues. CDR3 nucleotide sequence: TGCGCCAGCAGAAAGGAACAGAACACTGAAGCTTTCTTT. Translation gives CASRKEQNTEAFF.

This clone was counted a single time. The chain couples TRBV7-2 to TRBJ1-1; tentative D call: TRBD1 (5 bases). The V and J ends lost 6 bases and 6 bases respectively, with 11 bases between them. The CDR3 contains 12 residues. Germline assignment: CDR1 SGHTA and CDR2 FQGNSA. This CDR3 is CASRVGGAEAFF. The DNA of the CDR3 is TGTGCCAGCAGGGTGGGGGGGGCTGAAGCTTTCTTT.

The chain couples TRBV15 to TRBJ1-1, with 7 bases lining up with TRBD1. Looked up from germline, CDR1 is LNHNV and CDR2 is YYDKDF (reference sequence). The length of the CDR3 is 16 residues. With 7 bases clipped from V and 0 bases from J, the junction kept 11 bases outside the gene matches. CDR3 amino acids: CATTQGGNSLNTEAFF. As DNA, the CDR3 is TGTGCCACCACCCAAGGGGGCAATTCGTTGAACACTGAAGCTTTCTTT.

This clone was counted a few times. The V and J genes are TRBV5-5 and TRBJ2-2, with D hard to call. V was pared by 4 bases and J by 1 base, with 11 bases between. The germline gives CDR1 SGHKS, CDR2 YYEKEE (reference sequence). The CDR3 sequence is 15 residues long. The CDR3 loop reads CASSPRVLNTGELFF. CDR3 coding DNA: TGTGCCAGCAGCCCGCGAGTGTTGAACACCGGGGAGCTGTTTTTT. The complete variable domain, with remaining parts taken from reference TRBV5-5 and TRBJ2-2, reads DAGVTQSPTHLIKTRGQQVTLRCSPISGHKSVSWYQQVLGQGPQFIFQYYEKEERGRGNFPDRFSARQFPNYSSELNVNALLLGDSALYLCASSPRVLNTGELFFGEGSRLTVL.

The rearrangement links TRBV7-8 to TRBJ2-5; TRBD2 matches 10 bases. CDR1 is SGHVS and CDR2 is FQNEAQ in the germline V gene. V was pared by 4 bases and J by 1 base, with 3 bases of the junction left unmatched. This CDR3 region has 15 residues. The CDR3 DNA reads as TGTGCCAGCAGCTCCAGCGGGGGGGTCCAAGAGACCCAGTACTTC. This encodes CASSSSGGVQETQYF.

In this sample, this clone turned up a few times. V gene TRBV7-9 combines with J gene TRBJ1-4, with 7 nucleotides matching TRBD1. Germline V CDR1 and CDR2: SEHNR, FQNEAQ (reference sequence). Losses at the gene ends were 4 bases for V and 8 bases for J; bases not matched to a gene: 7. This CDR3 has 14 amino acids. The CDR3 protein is CASSSTGLGEKLFF. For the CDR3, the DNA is TGTGCCAGCAGCTCGACAGGGCTGGGGGAAAAACTGTTTTTT.

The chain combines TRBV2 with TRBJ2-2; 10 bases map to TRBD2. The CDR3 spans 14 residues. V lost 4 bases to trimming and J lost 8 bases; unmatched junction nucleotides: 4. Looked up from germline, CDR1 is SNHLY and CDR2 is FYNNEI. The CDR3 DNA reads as TGTGCCAGCAGTGCAGCGGGAGGGCGTGGGGAGCTGTTTTTT. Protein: CASSAAGGRGELFF.

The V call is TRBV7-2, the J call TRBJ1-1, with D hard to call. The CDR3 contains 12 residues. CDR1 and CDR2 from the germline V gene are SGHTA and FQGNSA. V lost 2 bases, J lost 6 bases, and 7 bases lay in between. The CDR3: CASSLWQSEAFF. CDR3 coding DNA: TGTGCCAGCAGCTTATGGCAGTCTGAAGCTTTCTTT.

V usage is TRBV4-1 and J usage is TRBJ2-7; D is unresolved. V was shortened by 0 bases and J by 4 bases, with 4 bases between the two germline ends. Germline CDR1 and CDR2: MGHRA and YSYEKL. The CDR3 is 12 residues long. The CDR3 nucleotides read TGCGCCAGCAGCCAAGATCTATACGAGCAGTACTTC. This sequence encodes CASSQDLYEQYF.

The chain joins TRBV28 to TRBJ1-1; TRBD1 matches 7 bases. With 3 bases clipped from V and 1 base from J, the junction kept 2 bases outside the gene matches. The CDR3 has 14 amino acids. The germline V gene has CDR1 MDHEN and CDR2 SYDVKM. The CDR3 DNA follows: TGTGCCAGCAGTTTGACAGGGAGGAACACTGAAGCTTTCTTT. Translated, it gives CASSLTGRNTEAFF.

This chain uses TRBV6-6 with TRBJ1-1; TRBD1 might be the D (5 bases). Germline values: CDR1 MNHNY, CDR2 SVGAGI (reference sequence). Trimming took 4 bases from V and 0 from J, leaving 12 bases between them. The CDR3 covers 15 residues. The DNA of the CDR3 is TGTGCCAGCAGTTTAGTCCCGGGGGTGAACACTGAAGCTTTCTTT. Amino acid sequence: CASSLVPGVNTEAFF.

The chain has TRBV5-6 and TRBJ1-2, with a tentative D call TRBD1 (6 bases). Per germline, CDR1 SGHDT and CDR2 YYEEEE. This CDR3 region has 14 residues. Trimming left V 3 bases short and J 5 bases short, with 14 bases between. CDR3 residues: CASSSVDRLYGYTF. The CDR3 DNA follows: TGTGCCAGCAGCTCGGTCGACAGGCTATATGGCTACACCTTC.

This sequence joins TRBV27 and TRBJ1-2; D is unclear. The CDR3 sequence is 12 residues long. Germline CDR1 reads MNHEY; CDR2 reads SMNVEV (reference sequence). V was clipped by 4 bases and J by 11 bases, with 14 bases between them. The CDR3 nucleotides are TGTGCCAGCAGTTCCCCCACATCGGGGTACACCTTC. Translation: CASSSPTSGYTF.

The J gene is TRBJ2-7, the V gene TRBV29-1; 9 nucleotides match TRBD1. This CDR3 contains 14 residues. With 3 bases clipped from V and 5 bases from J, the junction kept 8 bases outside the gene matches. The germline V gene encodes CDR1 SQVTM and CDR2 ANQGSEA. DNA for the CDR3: TGCAGCGTTGATTTGGGACAGGGTATCCACGAGCAGTACTTC. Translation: CSVDLGQGIHEQYF.